This T cell receptor beta chain was captured in a study of cytomegalovirus exposure and HLA in healthy donors. Study observations and caveats: By HLA locus, TCR association rates varied in a later analysis, with DRB1 showing the most and HLA-C the fewest. In a later analysis, V- and J-gene trimming of beta chains associated with a DCLRE1C missense variant, replicated independently.

Primers: 60 Vbeta forward and 13 Jbeta reverse. The protocol was immunoSEQ multiplex PCR, while the TCRdb copy is restricted to in-frame clones and leaves out a portion. This sample's clone table lists roughly 140,000 clones. Remarks on this clone: Its antigen is not identified.

The germline V gene has CDR1 SSHAT and CDR2 FNYEAQ (reference sequence). There are 15 residues in the CDR3. V lost 5 bases to trimming and J lost 0 bases, with 11 bases between them. V usage is TRBV7-7 and J usage is TRBJ1-3; D may be TRBD1 (6 bases). The receptor was isolated from a man aged 35-49 years in good health and CMV-seronegative. Specimen: PBMCs. The chain's CDR3 is CASSPDRSSGNTIYF. The CDR3, as DNA: TGTGCCAGCAGCCCAGACAGGAGCTCTGGAAACACCATATATTTT.